This TCR beta chain was found in a study of T cell changes during pregnancy in multiple sclerosis. V was cut by 8 bases and J by 5 bases, with 12 bases left in between. CDR3 length: 12 amino acids. CDR1 and CDR2 from the germline V gene are MNHEY and SVGAGI. TCRdb's table, derived via immunoSEQ multiplex PCR, lists solely in-frame clones and lacks some. Of over 65,000 clones listed, roughly nine tenths were seen once; the top ten hold more than 2.5%. This specimen consisted of peripheral blood, obtained in the first trimester of pregnancy. The origin of this receptor is a female donor with multiple sclerosis, enrolled in a pregnancy study. The rearrangement joins TRBV6-5 to TRBJ1-1, with TRBD1 as a possible D gene (5 bases). This CDR3 is CASRHRSTEAFF. In DNA, the CDR3 is TGTGCCAGCCGTCACAGGTCGACTGAAGCTTTCTTT.